This is a list of T cell receptor beta chains from one sample in a study of T cells in Graves' hyperthyroidism and ophthalmopathy. TCRdb used MiXCR to reprocess the multiplex PCR reads, holding one entry per CDR3 protein. The data contain about 580,000 distinct CDR3 sequences, about 15% of them singletons. Sequencing used blood. All receptors come from a woman aged 25 to 39 with Graves' hyperthyroidism that later progressed to Graves' ophthalmopathy. Each CDR3 is given with its conserved first and last residue. Fields, in order: clone size, V gene, J gene, CDR3 protein. Clone size is not always given. Where it is, it says once, few, many or a class for expanded clones.

size: many; V: TRBV11-2; J: TRBJ2-3; CDR3: CASSPWGGSSDTQYF
size: many; V: TRBV28; J: TRBJ1-4; CDR3: CASQSPGEGNEKLFF
size: NA; V: TRBV2; J: TRBJ1-5; CDR3: CASSNINGRNQPQHF
size: many; V: TRBV27; J: TRBJ2-1; CDR3: CASSLSLGDNEQFF
size: many; V: TRBV28; J: TRBJ2-5; CDR3: CASFAGVLGSETQYF
size: many; V: TRBV11-3; J: TRBJ2-1; CDR3: CASSLEDEQFF
size: few; V: TRBV10-3; J: TRBJ1-1; CDR3: CATRGNTEAFF
size: many; V: TRBV6-1; J: TRBJ1-1; CDR3: CASSVQGKAEAFF
size: once; V: TRBV3-1; J: TRBJ1-3; CDR3: CASSPEHSSGNTIYF
size: many; V: TRBV12-3/TRBV12-4; J: TRBJ2-7; CDR3: CASSGDRGPEYDSYEQYF
size: many; V: TRBV2; J: TRBJ2-5; CDR3: CASKVAGAQETQYF
size: few; V: TRBV5-1; J: TRBJ2-7; CDR3: CASSPRADSPYEQYF
size: many; V: TRBV2; J: TRBJ1-2; CDR3: CASSEQGPNYGYTF
size: many; V: TRBV7-2; J: TRBJ2-5; CDR3: CASSSARRDQETQYF